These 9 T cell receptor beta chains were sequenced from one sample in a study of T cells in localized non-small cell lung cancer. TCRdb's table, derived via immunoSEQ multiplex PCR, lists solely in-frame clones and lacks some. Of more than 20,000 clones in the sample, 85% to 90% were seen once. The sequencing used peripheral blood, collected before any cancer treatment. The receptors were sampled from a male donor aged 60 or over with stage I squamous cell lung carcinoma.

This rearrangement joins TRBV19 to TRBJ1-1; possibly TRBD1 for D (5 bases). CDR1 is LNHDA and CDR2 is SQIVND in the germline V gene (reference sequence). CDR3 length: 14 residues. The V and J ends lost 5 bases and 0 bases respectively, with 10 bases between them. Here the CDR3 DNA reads TGTGCCAGTAGTTTGGGACTTCTGAACACTGAAGCTTTCTTT. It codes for CASSLGLLNTEAFF.

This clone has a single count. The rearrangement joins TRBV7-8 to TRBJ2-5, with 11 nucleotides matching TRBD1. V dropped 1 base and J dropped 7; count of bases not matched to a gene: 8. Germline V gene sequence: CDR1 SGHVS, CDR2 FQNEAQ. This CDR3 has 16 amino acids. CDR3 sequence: CASSLVGTGGTGTQYF. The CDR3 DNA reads TGTGCCAGCAGCTTAGTAGGGACAGGGGGGACTGGGACCCAGTACTTC. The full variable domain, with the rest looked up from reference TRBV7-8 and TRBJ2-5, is GAGVSQSPRYKVAKRGQDVALRCDPISGHVSLFWYQQALGQGPEFLTYFQNEAQLDKSGLPSDRFFAERPEGSVSTLKIQRTQQEDSAVYLCASSLVGTGGTGTQYFGPGTRLLVL.

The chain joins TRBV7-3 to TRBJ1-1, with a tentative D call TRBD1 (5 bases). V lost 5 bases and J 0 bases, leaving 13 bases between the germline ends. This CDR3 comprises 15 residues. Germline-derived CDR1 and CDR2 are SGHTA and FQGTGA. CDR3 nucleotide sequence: TGTGCCAGCAGCCTAAGGAAGGACATGAACACTGAAGCTTTCTTT. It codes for CASSLRKDMNTEAFF. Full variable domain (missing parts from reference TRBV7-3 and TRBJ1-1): GAGVSQTPSNKVTEKGKYVELRCDPISGHTALYWYRQSLGQGPEFLIYFQGTGAADDSGLPNDRFFAVRPEGSVSTLKIQRTERGDSAVYLCASSLRKDMNTEAFFGQGTRLTVV.

CDR3 sequence reads: CASSSGGANYGYTF. The CDR3 DNA is TGTGCCAGCAGCTCCGGCGGAGCTAACTATGGCTACACCTTC. The rearrangement uses TRBV7-2 and TRBJ1-2; D is undetermined. CDR1 and CDR2 (germline): SGHTA, FQGNSA. The CDR3 loop spans 14 amino acids. V dropped 4 bases and J dropped 0 bases, with 9 bases sitting between them.

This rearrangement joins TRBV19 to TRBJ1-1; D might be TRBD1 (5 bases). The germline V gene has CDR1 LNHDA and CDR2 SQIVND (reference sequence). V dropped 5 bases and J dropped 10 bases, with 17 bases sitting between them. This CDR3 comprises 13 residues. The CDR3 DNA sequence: TGTGCCAGTAGTGCAGACAGTTCCGGATTAGCTTTCTTT. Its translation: CASSADSSGLAFF.

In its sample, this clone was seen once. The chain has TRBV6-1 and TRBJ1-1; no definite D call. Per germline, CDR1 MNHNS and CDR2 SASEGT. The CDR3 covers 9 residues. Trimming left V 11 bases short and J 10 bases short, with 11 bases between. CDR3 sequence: CASNGRAFF. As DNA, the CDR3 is TGTGCCTCCAACGGCCGAGCTTTCTTT.

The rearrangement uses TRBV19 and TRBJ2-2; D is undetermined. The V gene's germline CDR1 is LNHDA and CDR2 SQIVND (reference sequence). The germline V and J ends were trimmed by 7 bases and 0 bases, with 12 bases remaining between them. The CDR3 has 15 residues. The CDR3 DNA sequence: TGTGCCAGTATAAGTGGAATCGCGAACACCGGGGAGCTGTTTTTT. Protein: CASISGIANTGELFF.

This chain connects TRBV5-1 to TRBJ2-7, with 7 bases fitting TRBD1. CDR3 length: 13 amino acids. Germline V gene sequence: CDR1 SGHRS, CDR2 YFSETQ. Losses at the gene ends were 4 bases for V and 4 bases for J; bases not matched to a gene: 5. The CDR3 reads CASSTGTVYEQYF. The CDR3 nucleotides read TGCGCCAGCAGCACGGGGACAGTTTACGAGCAGTACTTC.

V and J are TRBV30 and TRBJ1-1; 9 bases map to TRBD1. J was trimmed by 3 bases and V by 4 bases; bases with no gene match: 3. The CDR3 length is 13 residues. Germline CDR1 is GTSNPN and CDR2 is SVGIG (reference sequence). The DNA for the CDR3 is TGTGCCTGGAAAAGACAGGGGGACACTGAAGCTTTCTTT. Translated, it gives CAWKRQGDTEAFF.